The clone carrying this T cell receptor (beta chain) has more than one count but fewer than ten. Antigen: not known. As it was prepared, the TCRbeta library received unique molecular identifiers. TCRdb independently ran MiXCR on the PCR reads; one entry per CDR3 protein. Altogether 250,000 to 300,000 distinct CDR3 sequences are present, approximately 10% being singletons, with the ten largest covering around 20%. The record originates from a study of T-cell reconstitution after alpha-beta-depleted transplantation in children. Findings and caveats of the study: Several hundred expanded graft clones reportedly gave rise to the alpha-beta T cells present about two months after transplant. Some patients showed high day-60 TCRbeta diversity, which derived from surviving recipient T cells and thymic progenitors.

The CDR3 has 16 amino acids. In germline, CDR1 is MDHEN, CDR2 SYDVKM. Trimming at V came to 6 bases and at J to 4 bases, leaving 12 bases not matched to a gene. Sequencing was performed on peripheral blood, taken 180 days after TCRalphabeta/CD19-depleted stem cell transplant. This receptor was identified in a male patient between 2 and 9 years old who had a stem cell transplant for chronic granulomatous disease, so the T cells may come from the graft donor. This sequence joins TRBV28 and TRBJ2-7, with 10 bases identical to TRBD2. In nucleotides, the CDR3 is TGTGCCAGCAGCGACTACCCAGCGGGAGGGGAATACGAGCAGTACTTC. It yields the protein CASSDYPAGGEYEQYF.